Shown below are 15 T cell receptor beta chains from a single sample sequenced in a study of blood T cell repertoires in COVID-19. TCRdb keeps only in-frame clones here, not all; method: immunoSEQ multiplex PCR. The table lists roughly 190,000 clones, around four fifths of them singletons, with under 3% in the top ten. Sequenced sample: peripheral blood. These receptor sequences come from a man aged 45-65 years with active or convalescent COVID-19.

CDR3 nucleotide sequence: TGTGCCAGCAGCCCGACGACCCAGGGGACGTACGAGCAGTACTTC. Protein: CASSPTTQGTYEQYF. The chain links TRBV7-9 to TRBJ2-7; D might be TRBD1 (6 bases). Germline CDR1 is SEHNR and CDR2 is FQNEAQ (reference sequence). The V gene lost 5 bases and the J gene lost 4 bases, with 18 bases spanning the gap. There are 15 residues in the CDR3.

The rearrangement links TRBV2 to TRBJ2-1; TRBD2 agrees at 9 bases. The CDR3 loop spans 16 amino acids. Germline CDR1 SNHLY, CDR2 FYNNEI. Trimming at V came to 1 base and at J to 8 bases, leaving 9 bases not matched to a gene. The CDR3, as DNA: TGTGCCAGCAGTGAAGAAGGGACTAGCTTAGCGGATGAGCAGTTCTTC. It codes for CASSEEGTSLADEQFF.

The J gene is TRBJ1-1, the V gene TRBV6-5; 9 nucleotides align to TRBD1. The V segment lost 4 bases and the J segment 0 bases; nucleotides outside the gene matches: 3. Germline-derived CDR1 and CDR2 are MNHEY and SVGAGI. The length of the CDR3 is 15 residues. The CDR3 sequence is CASSSGTGMNTEAFF. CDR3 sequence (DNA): TGTGCCAGCAGTTCCGGGACAGGGATGAACACTGAAGCTTTCTTT.

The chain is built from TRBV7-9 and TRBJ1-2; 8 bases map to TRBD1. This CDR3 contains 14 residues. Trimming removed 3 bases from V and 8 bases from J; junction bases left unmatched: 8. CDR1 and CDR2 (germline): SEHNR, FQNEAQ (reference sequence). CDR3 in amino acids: CASSFSGQGWGYTF. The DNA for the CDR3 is TGTGCCAGCAGCTTCTCTGGACAGGGATGGGGCTACACCTTC.

CDR3 protein: CASTSGTGTIPNEKLFF. Here the CDR3 DNA reads TGTGCCAGTACATCCGGGACAGGAACAATTCCGAATGAAAAACTGTTTTTT. The chain employs TRBV13 and TRBJ1-4; 8 nucleotides align to TRBD1. Germline lookup yields CDR1 PRHDT and CDR2 FYEKMQ (reference sequence). The CDR3 spans 17 residues. V shed 9 bases, J shed 5 bases, and the junction held 17 bases outside the gene matches. Looking up the rest from reference TRBV13 and TRBJ1-4 gives the full variable domain: AAGVIQSPRHLIKEKRETATLKCYPIPRHDTVYWYQQGPGQDPQFLISFYEKMQSDKGSIPDRFSAQQFSDYHSELNMSSLELGDSALYFCASTSGTGTIPNEKLFFGSGTQLSVL.

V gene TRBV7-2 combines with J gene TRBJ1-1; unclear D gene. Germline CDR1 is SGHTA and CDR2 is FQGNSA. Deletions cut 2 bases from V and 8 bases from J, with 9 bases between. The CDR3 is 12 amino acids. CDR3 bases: TGTGCCAGCAGCTTATCCCCAAAAGAAGCTTTCTTT. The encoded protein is CASSLSPKEAFF. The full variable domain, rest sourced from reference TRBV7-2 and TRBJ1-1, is GAGVSQSPSNKVTEKGKDVELRCDPISGHTALYWYRQSLGQGLEFLIYFQGNSAPDKSGLPSDRFSAERTGGSVSTLTIQRTQQEDSAVYLCASSLSPKEAFFGQGTRLTVV.

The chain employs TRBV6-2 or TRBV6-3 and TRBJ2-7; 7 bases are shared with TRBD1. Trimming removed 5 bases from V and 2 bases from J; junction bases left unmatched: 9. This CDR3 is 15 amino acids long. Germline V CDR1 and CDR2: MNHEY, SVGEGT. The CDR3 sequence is CASSDTGVATYEQYF. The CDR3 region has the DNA TGTGCCAGCAGTGATACAGGGGTCGCGACCTACGAGCAGTACTTC.

CDR3 nucleotide sequence: TGTGCCTGGAGTGTAAACGGGGGCAATGAGCAGTTCTTC. Its translation: CAWSVNGGNEQFF. The rearrangement joins TRBV30 to TRBJ2-1, with a weak D call TRBD2 (6 bases). Trimming stripped 0 bases from V and 6 bases from J, with 9 bases between. The CDR3 spans 13 residues. CDR1 is GTSNPN and CDR2 is SVGIG in the germline V gene (reference sequence). The variable domain in full, completed from reference TRBV30 and TRBJ2-1, reads SQTIHQWPATLVQPVGSPLSLECTVEGTSNPNLYWYRQAAGRGLQLLFYSVGIGQISSEVPQNLSASRPQDRQFILSSKKLLLSDSGFYLCAWSVNGGNEQFFGPGTRLTVL.

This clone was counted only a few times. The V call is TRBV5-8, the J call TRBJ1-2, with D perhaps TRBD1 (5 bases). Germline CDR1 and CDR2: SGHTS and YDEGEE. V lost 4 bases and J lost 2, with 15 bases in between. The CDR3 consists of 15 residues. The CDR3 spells CASSGDTGLNYGYTF. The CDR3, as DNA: TGTGCCAGCAGCGGGGATACGGGACTCAACTATGGCTACACCTTC.

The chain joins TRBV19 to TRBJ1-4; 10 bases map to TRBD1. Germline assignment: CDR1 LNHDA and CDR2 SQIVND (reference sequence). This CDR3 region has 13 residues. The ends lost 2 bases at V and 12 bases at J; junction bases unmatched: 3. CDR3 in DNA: TGTGCCAGTAGTATACTCGGACAGGGGGAACTGTTTTTT. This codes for CASSILGQGELFF.

CDR3 residues: CASSLARNEAFF. DNA of the CDR3: TGTGCCAGCAGCTTGGCGAGAAATGAAGCTTTCTTT. The J gene is TRBJ1-1, the V gene TRBV5-4; D is unclear. V was clipped by 0 bases and J by 7 bases, with 7 bases between them. Germline V gene data show CDR1 as SGHNT and CDR2 as YYREEE (reference sequence). This CDR3 is built from 12 residues. Variable domain in full (rest from reference TRBV5-4 and TRBJ1-1): ETGVTQSPTHLIKTRGQQVTLRCSSQSGHNTVSWYQQALGQGPQFIFQYYREEENGRGNFPPRFSGLQFPNYSSELNVNALELDDSALYLCASSLARNEAFFGQGTRLTVV.

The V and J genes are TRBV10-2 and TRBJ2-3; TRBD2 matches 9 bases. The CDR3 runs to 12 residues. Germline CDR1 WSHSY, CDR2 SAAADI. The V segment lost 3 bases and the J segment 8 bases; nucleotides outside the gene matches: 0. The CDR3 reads CASSEAGGTQYF. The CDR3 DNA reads TGCGCCAGCAGTGAAGCGGGAGGTACGCAGTATTTT.

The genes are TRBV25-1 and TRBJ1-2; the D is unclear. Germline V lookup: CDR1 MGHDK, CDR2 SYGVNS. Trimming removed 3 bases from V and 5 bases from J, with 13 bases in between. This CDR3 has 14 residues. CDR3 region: CASSEVGWAYGYTF. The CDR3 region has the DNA TGTGCCAGCAGTGAGGTGGGTTGGGCGTATGGCTACACCTTC.

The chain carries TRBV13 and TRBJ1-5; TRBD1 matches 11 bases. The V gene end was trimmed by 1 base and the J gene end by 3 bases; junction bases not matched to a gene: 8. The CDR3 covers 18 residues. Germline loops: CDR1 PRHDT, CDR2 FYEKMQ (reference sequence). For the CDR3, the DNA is TGTGCCAGCAGCTTAGACTGGACAGGGGGCTGCTTCAATCAGCCCCAGCATTTT. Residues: CASSLDWTGGCFNQPQHF.

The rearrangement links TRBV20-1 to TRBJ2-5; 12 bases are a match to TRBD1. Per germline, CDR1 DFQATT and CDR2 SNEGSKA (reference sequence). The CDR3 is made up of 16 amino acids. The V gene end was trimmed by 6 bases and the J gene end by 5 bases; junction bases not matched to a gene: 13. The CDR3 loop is CSASPGTGGFGETQYF. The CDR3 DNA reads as TGCAGTGCCAGTCCCGGGACAGGGGGCTTTGGGGAGACCCAGTACTTC.